This TCR beta chain appears in the sequencing data of a study of blood T cell repertoires in COVID-19. About the research overall: Nucleic acid was either cDNA or gDNA, and it came from T cells, B-cell-depleted T cells, or PBMCs.

In the source study's methods: The assay estimated nucleated cells by amplifying reference gene primers. Sequencing used immunoSEQ multiplex PCR; TCRdb keeps in-frame clones, though not all of them. V and J calls and clone size are as listed in that table; D and trimming were resolved from the DNA. Of fewer than 250,000 clones listed, 84% were seen once; the top ten hold less than 8%. CDR1 SGHRS and CDR2 YFSETQ come from the germline V gene. This CDR3 is 12 amino acids long. V shed 1 base and J shed 5 bases, with 6 bases lying between them. The sequencing input was peripheral blood. This chain connects TRBV5-1 to TRBJ1-1; the D is unclear. This TCR derives from a woman aged 50 to 60 with active or convalescent COVID-19. In DNA form, the CDR3 reads TGCGCCAGCAGCTTGCGTGAGACTGAAGCTTTCTTT. Its protein product is CASSLRETEAFF.